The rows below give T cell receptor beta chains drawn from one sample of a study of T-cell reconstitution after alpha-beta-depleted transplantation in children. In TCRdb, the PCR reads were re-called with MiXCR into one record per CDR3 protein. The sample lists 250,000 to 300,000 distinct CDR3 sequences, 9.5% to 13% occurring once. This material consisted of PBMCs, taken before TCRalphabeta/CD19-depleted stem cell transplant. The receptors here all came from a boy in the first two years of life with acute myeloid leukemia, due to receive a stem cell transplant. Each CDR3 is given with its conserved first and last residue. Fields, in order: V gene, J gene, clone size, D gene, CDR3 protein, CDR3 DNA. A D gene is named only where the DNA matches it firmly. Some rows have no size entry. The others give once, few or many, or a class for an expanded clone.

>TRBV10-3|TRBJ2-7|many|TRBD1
CAMGQGAYEQYF
TGTGCCATGGGACAGGGAGCCTACGAGCAGTACTTC
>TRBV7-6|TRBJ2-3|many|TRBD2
CASSPWTSGITQYF
TGTGCCAGCAGCCCTTGGACTAGCGGGATCACGCAGTATTTT
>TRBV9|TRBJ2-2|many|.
CASSVARRHSDTGELFF
TGTGCCAGCAGCGTAGCTCGGCGCCACTCGGATACCGGGGAGCTGTTTTTT
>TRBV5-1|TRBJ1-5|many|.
CASSLDGAGNQPQHF
TGCGCCAGCAGCTTGGACGGGGCCGGCAATCAGCCCCAGCATTTT
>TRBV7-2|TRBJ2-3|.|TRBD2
CASSLASVLAGRTDTQYF
TGTGCCAGCAGCTTAGCGTCGGTACTAGCGGGGCGCACAGATACGCAGTATTTT
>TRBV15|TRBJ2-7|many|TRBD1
CATSDRDRGYEQYF
TGTGCCACCAGCGATCGGGACAGAGGGTACGAGCAGTACTTC
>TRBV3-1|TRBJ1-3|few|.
CASSQGRWGGTIYF
TGTGCCAGCAGCCAAGGTCGCTGGGGAGGCACCATATATTTT
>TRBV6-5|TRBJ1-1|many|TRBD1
CASRGTGRTEAFF
TGTGCCAGCAGAGGGACAGGGAGAACTGAAGCTTTCTTT
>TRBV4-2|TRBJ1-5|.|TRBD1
CASSLDRVSNQPQHF
TGTGCCAGCAGCCTCGACAGGGTTAGCAATCAGCCCCAGCATTTT
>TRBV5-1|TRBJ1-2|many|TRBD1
CASSDPGTGRNYGYTF
TGCGCCAGCAGCGACCCAGGGACAGGGCGGAACTATGGCTACACCTTC